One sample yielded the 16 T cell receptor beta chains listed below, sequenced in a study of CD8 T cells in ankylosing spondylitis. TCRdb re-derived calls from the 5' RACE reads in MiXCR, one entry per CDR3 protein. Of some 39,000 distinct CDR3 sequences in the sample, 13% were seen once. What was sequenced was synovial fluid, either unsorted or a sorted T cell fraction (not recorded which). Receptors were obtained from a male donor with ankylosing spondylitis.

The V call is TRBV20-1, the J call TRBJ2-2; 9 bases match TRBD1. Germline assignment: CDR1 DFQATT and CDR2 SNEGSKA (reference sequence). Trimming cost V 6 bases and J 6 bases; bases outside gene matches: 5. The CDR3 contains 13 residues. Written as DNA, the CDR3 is TGCAGTGCCCGGGACAGGGAAGCCGGGGAGCTGTTTTTT. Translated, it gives CSARDREAGELFF.

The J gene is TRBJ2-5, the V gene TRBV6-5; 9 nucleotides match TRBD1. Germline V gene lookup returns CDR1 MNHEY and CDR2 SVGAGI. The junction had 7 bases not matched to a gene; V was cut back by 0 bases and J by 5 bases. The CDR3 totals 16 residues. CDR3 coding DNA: TGTGCCAGCAGTTACTCGAGGAACGACAGGGGGGAGACCCAGTACTTC. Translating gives CASSYSRNDRGETQYF.

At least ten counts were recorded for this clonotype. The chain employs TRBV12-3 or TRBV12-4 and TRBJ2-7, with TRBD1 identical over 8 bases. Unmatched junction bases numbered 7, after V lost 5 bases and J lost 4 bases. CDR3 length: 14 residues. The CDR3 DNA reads TGTGCCAGCAGTCGACGGGACAGGCCTTACGAGCAGTACTTC. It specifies CASSRRDRPYEQYF.

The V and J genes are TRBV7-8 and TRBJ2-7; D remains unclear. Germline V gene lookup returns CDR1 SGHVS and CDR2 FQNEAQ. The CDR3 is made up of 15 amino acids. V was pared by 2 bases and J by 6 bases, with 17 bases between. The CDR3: CASSLSETTLTEQYF. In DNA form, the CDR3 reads TGTGCCAGCAGCTTATCCGAGACCACCCTTACCGAGCAGTACTTC.

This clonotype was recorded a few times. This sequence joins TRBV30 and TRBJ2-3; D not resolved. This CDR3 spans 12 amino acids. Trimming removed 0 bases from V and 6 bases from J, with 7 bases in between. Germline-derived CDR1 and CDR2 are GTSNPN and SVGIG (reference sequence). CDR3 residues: CAWSVTRDTQYF. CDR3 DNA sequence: TGTGCCTGGAGTGTGACACGGGATACGCAGTATTTT. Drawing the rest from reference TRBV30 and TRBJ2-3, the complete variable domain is SQTIHQWPATLVQPVGSPLSLECTVEGTSNPNLYWYRQAAGRGLQLLFYSVGIGQISSEVPQNLSASRPQDRQFILSSKKLLLSDSGFYLCAWSVTRDTQYFGPGTRLTVL.

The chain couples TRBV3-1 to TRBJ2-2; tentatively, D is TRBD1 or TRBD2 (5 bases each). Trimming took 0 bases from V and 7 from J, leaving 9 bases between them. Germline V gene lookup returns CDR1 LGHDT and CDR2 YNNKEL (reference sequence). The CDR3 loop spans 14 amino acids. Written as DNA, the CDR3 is TGTGCCAGCAGCCAAGAAGAGGGGAACGGGGAGCTGTTTTTT. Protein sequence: CASSQEEGNGELFF.

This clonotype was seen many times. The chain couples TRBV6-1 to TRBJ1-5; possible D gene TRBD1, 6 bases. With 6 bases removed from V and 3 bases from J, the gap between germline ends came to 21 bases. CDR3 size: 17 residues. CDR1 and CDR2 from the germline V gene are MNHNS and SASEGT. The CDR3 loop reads CASSPHRAHGNNQPQHF. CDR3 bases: TGTGCCAGCAGCCCCCACAGGGCCCATGGAAACAATCAGCCCCAGCATTTT.

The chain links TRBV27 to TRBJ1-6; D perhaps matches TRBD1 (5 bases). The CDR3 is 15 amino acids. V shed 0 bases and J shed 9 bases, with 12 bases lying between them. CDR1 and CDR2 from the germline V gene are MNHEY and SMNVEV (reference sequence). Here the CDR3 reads CASSLSKAGFSPLHF. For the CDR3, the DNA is TGTGCCAGCAGTTTATCGAAGGCAGGGTTTTCACCCCTCCACTTT.

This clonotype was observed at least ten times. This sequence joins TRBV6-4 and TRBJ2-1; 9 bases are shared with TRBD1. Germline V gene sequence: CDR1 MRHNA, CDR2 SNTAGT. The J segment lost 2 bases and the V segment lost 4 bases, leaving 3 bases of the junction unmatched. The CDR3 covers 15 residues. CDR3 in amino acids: CASSGGTGPYNEQFF. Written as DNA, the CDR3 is TGTGCCAGCAGTGGAGGGACAGGGCCCTACAATGAGCAGTTCTTC.

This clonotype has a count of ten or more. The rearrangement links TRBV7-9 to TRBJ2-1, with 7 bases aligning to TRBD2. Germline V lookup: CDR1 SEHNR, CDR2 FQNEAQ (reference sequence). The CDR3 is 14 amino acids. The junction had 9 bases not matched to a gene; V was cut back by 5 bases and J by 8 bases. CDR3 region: CASSGLDRRDEQFF. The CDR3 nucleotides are TGTGCCAGCAGCGGACTAGACAGAAGGGATGAGCAGTTCTTC.

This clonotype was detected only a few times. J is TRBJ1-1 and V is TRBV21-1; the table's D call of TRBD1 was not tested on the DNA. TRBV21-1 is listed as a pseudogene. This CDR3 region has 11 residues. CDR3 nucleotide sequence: TGTGCCAGCAGATGGACAGGGGAAGCTTTCTTT. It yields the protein CASRWTGEAFF.

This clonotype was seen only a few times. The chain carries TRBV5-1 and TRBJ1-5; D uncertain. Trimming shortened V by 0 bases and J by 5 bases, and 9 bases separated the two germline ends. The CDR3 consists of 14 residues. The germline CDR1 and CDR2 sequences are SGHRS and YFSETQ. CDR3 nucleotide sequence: TGCGCCAGCAGCTTGGTCTTTGGGCATCAGCCCCAGCATTTT. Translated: CASSLVFGHQPQHF.

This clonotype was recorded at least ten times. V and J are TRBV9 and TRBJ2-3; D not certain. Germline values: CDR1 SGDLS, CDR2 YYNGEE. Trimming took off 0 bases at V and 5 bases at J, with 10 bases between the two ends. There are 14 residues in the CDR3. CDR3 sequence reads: CASSVVLERDTQYF. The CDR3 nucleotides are TGTGCCAGCAGCGTAGTTCTGGAGAGAGATACGCAGTATTTT.

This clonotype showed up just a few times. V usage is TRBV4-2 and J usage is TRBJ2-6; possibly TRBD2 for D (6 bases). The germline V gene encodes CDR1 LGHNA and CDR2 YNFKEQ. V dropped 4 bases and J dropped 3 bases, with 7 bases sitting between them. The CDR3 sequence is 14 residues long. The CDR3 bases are TGTGCCAGCAGCCGGGGGGTTGGGGCCAACGTCCTGACTTTC. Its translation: CASSRGVGANVLTF.

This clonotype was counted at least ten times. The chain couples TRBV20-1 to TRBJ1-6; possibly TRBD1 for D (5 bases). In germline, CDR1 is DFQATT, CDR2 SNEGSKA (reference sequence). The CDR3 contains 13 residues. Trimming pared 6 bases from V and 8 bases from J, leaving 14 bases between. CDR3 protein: CSATGWGDSPLHF. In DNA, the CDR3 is TGCAGTGCCACCGGTTGGGGGGATTCACCCCTCCACTTT.

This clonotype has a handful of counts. CDR3 region: CASSLVSWRDTQYF. In DNA, the CDR3 is TGTGCCAGCAGCTTAGTCAGCTGGAGGGATACGCAGTATTTT. The chain combines TRBV5-4 with TRBJ2-3; weak D call: TRBD2 (5 bases). Germline CDR1 is SGHNT and CDR2 is YYREEE (reference sequence). The CDR3 extends over 14 amino acids. V was clipped by 2 bases and J by 6 bases, with 13 bases between them.